This T cell receptor beta chain was recorded in a study of blood T cell repertoires in COVID-19. Measured with immunoSEQ multiplex PCR; TCRdb has only the in-frame clones, and not every one. Of approximately 180,000 clones in the sample, 75% to 90% were seen once. V gave up 1 base and J gave up 4 bases, with 4 bases separating them. The CDR3 is 13 amino acids. CDR1 and CDR2 from the germline V gene are SGHAT and FQNNGV. This chain uses TRBV11-2 with TRBJ2-2; D is unclear. This TCR was sampled from a human donor with active or convalescent COVID-19. The donor label of this sample is uncertain. The sequenced material came from peripheral blood. The chain's CDR3 is CASSLVSTGELFF. The CDR3 nucleotides read TGTGCCAGCAGCTTAGTATCCACCGGGGAGCTGTTTTTT.